Here is one T cell receptor (beta chain) with its context. Its antigen remains unidentified. The sample is drawn from a study of beta chain features in type 1 diabetes. General study results and limits: There was a moderate but significant shortening of TCRB CDR3s in all four CD4+ subsets of Type 1 diabetes patients.

Every isolated RNA sample was fully reverse transcribed, so sequencing captured expressed TCRB transcripts. Assay used: immunoSEQ multiplex PCR; TCRdb lists only in-frame clones, some missing. Counted here are 300,000 or so clones, approximately 15% occurring once; the ten biggest clones make up 0.015% to 0.02%. Per the germline V gene, CDR1 is SGHDT and CDR2 is YYEEEE. There are 14 residues in the CDR3. The V gene lost 2 bases and the J gene lost 1 base, with 7 bases spanning the gap. The chain couples TRBV5-6 to TRBJ1-5, with D hard to call. Material: naive CD4+ T cells from blood. The clonotype originates from a man under 40 with type 1 diabetes. The CDR3 region has the DNA TGTGCCAGCAGCTTCCGGGGAAGCAATCAGCCCCAGCATTTT. This codes for CASSFRGSNQPQHF.